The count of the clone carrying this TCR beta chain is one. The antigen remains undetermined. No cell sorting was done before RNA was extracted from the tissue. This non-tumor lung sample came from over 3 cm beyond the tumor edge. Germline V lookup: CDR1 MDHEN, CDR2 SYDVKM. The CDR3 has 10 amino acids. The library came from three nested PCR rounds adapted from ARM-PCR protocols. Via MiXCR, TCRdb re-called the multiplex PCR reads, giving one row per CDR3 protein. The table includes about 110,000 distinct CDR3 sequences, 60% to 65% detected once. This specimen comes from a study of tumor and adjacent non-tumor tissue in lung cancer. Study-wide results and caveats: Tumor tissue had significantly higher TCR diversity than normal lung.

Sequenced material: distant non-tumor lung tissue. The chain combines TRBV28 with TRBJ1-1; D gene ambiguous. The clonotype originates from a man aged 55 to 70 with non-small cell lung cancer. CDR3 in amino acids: CASFKNEAFF. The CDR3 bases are TGTGCTTCCTTTAAGAATGAAGCTTTCTTT. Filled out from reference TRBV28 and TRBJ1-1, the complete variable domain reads DVKVTQSSRYLVKRTGEKVFLECVQDMDHENMFWYRQDPGLGLRLIYFSYDVKMKEKGDIPEGYSVSREKKERFSLILESASTNQTSMYLCASFKNEAFFGQGTRLTVV.